This note documents a single T cell receptor (beta chain) sequence. Antigen unknown. The sample is drawn from a study of blood T cells in healthy people across ages. Findings and caveats of the study: One million T cells yielded diversity estimates that were considered underestimates. Observed TCR beta diversity per million T cells went down as age went up. This fall followed a roughly linear course with age.

PCR was performed a second time for about 7 to 12 cycles using a sample-barcoded 5' primer and a J-beta primer mix. Template switching added a 12-random-nucleotide identifier to every cDNA molecule. MiXCR was run by TCRdb on the 5' RACE reads, yielding one entry per CDR3 protein. The data hold about 680,000 distinct CDR3 sequences, with 45% to 50% observed a single time. Germline CDR1 reads MNHEY; CDR2 reads SVGEGT. This CDR3 has 15 amino acids. Trimming cost V 1 base and J 7 bases; bases outside gene matches: 6. V gene TRBV6-2 or TRBV6-3 combines with J gene TRBJ2-1; 8 bases are a match to TRBD2. The sample taken for sequencing was blood. The receptor's source is a woman in her fifties or sixties in good health. CDR3 sequence: CASSYLPAGANEQFF. DNA of the CDR3: TGTGCCAGCAGTTACTTGCCAGCGGGGGCGAATGAGCAGTTCTTC.